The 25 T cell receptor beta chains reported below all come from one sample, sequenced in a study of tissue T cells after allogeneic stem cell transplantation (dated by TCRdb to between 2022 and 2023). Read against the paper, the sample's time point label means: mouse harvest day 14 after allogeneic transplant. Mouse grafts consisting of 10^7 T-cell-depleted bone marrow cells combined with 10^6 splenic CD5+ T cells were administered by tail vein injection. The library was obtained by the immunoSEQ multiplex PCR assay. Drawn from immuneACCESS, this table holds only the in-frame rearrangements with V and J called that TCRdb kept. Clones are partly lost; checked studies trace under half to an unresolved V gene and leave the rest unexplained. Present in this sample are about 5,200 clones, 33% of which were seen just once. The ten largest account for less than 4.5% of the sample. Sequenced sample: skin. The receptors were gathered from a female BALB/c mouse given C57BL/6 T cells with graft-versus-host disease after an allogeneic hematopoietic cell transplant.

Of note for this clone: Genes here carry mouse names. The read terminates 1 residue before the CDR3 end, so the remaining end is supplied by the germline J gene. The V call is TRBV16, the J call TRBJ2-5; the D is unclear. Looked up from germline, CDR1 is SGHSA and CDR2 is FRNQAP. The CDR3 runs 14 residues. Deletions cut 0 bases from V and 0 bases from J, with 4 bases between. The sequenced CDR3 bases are TGTGCAAGCAGCTTAGACAGTAACCAAGACACCCAGTAC. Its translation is CASSLDSNQDTQY. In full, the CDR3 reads CASSLDSNQDTQYF.

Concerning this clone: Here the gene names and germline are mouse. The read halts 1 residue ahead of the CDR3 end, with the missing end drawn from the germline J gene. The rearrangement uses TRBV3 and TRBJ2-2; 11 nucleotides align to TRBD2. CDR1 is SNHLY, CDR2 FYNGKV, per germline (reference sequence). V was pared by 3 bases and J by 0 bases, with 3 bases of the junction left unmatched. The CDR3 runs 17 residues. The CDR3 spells CASSFRDWGPNTGQLYF. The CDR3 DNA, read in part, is TGTGCCAGCAGCTTCCGGGACTGGGGGCCAAACACCGGGCAGCTCTAC.

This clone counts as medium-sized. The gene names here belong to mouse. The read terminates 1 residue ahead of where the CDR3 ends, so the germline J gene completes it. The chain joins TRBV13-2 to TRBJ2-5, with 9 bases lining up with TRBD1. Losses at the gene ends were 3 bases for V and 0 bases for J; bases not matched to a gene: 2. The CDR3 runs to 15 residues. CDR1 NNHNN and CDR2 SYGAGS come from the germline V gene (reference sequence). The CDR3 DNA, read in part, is TGTGCCAGCGGTGGGGACAGGGTTAACCAAGACACCCAGTAC. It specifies CASGGDRVNQDTQY. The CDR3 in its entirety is CASGGDRVNQDTQYF.

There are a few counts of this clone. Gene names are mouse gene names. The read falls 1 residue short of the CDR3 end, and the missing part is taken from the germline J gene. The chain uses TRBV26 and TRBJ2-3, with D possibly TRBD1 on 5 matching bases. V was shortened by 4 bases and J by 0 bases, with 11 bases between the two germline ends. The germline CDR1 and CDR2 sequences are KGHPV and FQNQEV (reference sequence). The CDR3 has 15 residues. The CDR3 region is CASSHRYSSAETLYF. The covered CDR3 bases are TGTGCCAGCAGTCACAGGTACTCTAGTGCAGAAACGCTGTAT.

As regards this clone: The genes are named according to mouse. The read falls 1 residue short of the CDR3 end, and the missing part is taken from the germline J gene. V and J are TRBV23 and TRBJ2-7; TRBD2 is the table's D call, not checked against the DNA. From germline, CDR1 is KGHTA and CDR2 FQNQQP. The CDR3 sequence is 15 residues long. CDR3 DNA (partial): TGCTCCAGCAGTCAATCCCCTGGGGGGGTGTATGAACAGTAC. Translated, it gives CSSSQSPGGVYEQY. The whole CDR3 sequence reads CSSSQSPGGVYEQYF. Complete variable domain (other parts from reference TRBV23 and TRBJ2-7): DAAVTQKPRYLIKMKGQEAEMKCIPEKGHTAVFWYQQKQSKELKFLIYFQNQQPLDQIDMVKERFSAVCPSSSLCSLGIRTCEAEDSALYLCSSSQSPGGVYEQYFGPGTRLTVL.

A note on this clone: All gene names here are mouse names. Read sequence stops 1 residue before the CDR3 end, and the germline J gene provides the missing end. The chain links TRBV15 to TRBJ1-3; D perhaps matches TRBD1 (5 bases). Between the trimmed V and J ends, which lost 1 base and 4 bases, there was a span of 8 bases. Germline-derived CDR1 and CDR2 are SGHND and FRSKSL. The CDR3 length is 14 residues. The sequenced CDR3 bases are TGTGCCAGCAGTTTAGGGGGGGTCGGAAATACGCTCTAT. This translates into CASSLGGVGNTLY. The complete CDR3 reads CASSLGGVGNTLYF.

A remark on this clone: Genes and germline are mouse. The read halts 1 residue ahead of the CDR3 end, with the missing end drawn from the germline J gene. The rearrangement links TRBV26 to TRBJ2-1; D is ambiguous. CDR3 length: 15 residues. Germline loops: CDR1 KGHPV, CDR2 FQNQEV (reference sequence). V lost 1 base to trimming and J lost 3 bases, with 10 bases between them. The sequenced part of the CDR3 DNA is TGTGCCAGCAGTCTGTACCAAGAGGGCTATGCTGAGCAGTTC. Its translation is CASSLYQEGYAEQF. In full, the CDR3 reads CASSLYQEGYAEQFF.

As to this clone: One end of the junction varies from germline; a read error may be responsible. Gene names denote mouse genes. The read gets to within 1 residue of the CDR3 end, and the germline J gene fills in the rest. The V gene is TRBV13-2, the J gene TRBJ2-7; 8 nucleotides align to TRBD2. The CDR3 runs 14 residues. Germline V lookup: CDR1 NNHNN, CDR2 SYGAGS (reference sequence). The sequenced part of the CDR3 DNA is TGTGCCAGCAGTGATGGGGGGGGCGAGTATGAACAGTAC. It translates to CASSDGGGEYEQY. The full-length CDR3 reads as CASSDGGGEYEQYF.

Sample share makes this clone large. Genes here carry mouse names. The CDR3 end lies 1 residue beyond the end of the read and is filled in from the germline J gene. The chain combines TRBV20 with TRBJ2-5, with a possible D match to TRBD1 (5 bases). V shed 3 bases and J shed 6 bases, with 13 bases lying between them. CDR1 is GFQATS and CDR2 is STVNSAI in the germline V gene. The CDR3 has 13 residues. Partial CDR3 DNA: TGTGGTGCTAGTCCACAGGAGGAGGACACCCAGTAC. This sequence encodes CGASPQEEDTQY. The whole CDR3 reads CGASPQEEDTQYF.

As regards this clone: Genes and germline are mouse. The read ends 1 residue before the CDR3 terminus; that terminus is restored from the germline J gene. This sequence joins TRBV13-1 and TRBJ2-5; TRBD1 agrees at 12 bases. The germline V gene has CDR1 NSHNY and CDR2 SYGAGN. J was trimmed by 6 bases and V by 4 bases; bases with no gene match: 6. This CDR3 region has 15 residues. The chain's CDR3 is CASSPGTGGWDTQYF. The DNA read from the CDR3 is TGTGCCAGCAGTCCGGGGACAGGGGGCTGGGACACCCAGTAC.

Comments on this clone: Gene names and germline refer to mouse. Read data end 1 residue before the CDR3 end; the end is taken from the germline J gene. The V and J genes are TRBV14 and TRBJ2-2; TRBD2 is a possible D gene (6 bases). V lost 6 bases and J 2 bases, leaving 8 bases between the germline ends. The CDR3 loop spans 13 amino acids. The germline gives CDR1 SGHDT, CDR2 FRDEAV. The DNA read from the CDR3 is TGTGCCAGCACCGACTGGAACACCGGGCAGCTCTAC. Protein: CASTDWNTGQLY. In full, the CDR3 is CASTDWNTGQLYF.

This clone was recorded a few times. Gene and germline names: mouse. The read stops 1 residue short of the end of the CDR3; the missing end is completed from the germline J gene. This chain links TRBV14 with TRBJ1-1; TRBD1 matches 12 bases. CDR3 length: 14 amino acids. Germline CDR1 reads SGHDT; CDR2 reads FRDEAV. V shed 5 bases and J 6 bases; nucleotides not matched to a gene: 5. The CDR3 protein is CASSSGTGGSEVFF. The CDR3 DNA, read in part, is TGTGCCAGCAGCTCCGGGACAGGGGGCTCAGAAGTCTTC. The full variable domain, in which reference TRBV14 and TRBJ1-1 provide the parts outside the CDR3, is EAGVTQSPRYAVLQEGQAVSFWCDPISGHDTLYWYQQPRDQGPQLLVYFRDEAVIDNSQLPSDRFSAVRPKGTNSTLKIQSAKQGDTATYLCASSSGTGGSEVFFGKGTRLTVV.

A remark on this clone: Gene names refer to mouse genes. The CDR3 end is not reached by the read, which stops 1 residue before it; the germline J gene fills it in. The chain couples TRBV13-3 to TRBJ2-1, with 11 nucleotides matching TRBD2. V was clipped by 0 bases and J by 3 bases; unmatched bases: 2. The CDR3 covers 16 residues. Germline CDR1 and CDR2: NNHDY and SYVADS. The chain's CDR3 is CASSDGLGGVYAEQFF. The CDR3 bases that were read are TGTGCCAGCAGTGATGGACTGGGGGGGGTCTATGCTGAGCAGTTC.

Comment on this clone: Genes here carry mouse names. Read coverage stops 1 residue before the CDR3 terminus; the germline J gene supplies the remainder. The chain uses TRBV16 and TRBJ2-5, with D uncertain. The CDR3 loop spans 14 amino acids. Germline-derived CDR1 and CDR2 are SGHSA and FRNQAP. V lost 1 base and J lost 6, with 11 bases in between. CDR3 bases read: TGTGCAAGCAGCTTAGGAAGGGTGAGGGACACCCAGTAC. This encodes CASSLGRVRDTQY. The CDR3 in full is CASSLGRVRDTQYF.

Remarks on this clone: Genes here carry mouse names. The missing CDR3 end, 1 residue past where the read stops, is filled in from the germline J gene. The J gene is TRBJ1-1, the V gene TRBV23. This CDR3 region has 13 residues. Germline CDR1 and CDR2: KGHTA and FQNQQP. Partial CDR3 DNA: TGCTCCAGCAGTCAACAGGGTGGGGGAGAAGTCTTC. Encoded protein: CSSSQQGGGEVF. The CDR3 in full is CSSSQQGGGEVFF.

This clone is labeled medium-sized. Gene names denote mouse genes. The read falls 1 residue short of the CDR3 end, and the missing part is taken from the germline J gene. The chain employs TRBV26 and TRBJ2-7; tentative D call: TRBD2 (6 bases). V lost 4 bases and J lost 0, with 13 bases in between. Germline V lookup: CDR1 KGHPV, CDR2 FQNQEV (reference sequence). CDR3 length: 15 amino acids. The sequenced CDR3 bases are TGTGCCAGCAGTCCTCCGGGACTTAGCTCCTATGAACAGTAC. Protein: CASSPPGLSSYEQY. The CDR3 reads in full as CASSPPGLSSYEQYF.

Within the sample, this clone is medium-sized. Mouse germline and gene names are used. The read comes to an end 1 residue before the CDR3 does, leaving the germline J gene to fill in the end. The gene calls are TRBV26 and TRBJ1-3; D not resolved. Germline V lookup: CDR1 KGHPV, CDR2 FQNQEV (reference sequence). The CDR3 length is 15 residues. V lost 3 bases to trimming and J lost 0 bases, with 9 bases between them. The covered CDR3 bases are TGTGCCAGCAGTCTACCGCCCGATTCTGGAAATACGCTCTAT. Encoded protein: CASSLPPDSGNTLY. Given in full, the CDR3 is CASSLPPDSGNTLYF.

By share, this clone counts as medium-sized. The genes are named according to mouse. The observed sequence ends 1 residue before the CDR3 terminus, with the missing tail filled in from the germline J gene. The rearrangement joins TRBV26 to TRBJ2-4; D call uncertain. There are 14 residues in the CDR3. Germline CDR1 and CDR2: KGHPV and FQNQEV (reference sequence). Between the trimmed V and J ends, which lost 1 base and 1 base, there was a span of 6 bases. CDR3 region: CASSLLGGQNTLYF. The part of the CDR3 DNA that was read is TGTGCCAGCAGTCTGTTGGGAGGTCAAAACACCTTGTAC.

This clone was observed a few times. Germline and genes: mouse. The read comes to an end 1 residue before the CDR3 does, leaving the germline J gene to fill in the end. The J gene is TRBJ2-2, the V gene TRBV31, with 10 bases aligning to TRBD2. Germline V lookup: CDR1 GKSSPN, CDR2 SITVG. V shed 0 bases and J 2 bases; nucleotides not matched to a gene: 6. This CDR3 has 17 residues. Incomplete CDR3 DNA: TGTGCCTGGAGTCTCCAGACTGGGGGGTCCAACACCGGGCAGCTCTAC. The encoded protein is CAWSLQTGGSNTGQLY. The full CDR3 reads CAWSLQTGGSNTGQLYF.

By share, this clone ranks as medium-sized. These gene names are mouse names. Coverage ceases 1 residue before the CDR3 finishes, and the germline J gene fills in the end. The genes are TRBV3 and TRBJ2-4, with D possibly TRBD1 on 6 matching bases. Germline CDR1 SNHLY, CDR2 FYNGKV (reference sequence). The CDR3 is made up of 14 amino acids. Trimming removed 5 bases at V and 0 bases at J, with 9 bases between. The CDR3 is CASSIQGSQNTLYF. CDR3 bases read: TGTGCCAGCAGCATACAGGGTAGTCAAAACACCTTGTAC.

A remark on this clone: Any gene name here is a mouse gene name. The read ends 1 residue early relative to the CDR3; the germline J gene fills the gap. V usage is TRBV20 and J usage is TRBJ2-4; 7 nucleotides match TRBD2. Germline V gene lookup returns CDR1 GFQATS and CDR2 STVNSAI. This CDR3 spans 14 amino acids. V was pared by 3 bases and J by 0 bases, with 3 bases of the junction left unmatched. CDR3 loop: CGARLGSSQNTLYF. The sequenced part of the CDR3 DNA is TGTGGTGCTAGACTGGGGTCTAGTCAAAACACCTTGTAC.

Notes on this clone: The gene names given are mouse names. The CDR3 DNA, read in part, is TGTGCCAGCAGCCAAGATAAAAAGGGGACAGGGGCCAACGAAAGATTATTT. This translates into CASSQDKKGTGANERLF. The whole CDR3 protein is CASSQDKKGTGANERLFF. This chain uses TRBV2 with TRBJ1-4, with TRBD1 matching over 10 bases. The read gets to within 1 residue of the CDR3 end, and the germline J gene fills in the rest. This CDR3 contains 18 residues. The germline gives CDR1 LGHNA, CDR2 YSYQKL. With 0 bases clipped from V and 3 bases from J, the junction kept 7 bases outside the gene matches.

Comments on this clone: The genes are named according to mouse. The part of the CDR3 DNA that was read is TGTGCCAGCAGCCCCACAGGGGGGGGTTCGCCCCTCTAC. It translates to CASSPTGGGSPLY. The whole CDR3 protein reads CASSPTGGGSPLYF. The genes are TRBV4 and TRBJ1-6, with 8 bases that match TRBD1. The read stops 1 residue short of the end of the CDR3; the missing end is completed from the germline J gene. TRBJ1-6 is recorded as an ORF, its role being uncertain. The CDR3 loop spans 14 amino acids. The trim removed 5 bases at V and 9 bases at J, leaving 6 bases unmatched. Germline V lookup: CDR1 LGHDT, CDR2 YNNKQL (reference sequence).

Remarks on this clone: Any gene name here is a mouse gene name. The CDR3 bases that were read are TGTGGTGCTAGGGACCACTTTCAAGACACCCAGTAC. Translating gives CGARDHFQDTQY. The full CDR3 is CGARDHFQDTQYF. The rearrangement links TRBV20 to TRBJ2-5; D is undetermined. With the read ending 1 residue before the CDR3 end, the germline J gene is used to fill in that end. Germline-derived CDR1 and CDR2 are GFQATS and STVNSAI. CDR3 size: 13 residues. The ends were cut back, 0 bases at V and 3 bases at J, with 7 bases in the middle.

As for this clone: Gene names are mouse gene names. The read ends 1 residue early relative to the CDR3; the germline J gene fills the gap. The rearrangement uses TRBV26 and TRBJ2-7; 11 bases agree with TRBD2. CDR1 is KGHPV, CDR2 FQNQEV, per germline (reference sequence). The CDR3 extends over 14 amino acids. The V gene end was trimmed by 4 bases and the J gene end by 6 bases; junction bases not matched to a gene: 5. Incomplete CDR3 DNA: TGTGCCAGCAGTCCCACTGGGGGGGCAGGTGAACAGTAC. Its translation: CASSPTGGAGEQY. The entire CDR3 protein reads CASSPTGGAGEQYF.